This TCR beta chain was found in a study of control samples from healthy donors and cancer patients. The CDR3 has 15 amino acids. Between the trimmed V and J ends, which lost 3 bases and 3 bases, there was a span of 14 bases. From germline, CDR1 is SEHNR and CDR2 FQNEAQ (reference sequence). Only in-frame clones appear in the TCRdb table, and some are missing; sequencing was by immunoSEQ multiplex PCR. The sample records about 79,000 clones, approximately 94% being singletons. This clonotype was sampled from a woman between 35 and 50 years old with lung cancer. The sequenced sample consisted of PBMCs. The chain recombines TRBV7-9 with TRBJ1-2, with TRBD1 as a possible D gene (6 bases). The CDR3 DNA reads as TGTGCCAGCAGCTTTGTGGGGGGCGCGGACTATGGCTACACCTTC. Protein: CASSFVGGADYGYTF.